Presented here are 14 T cell receptor beta chains from one specimen sequenced in a study of T cell repertoires in cytomegalovirus infection. These receptors have no identified antigens. TCRdb independently ran MiXCR on the reads; one entry per CDR3 protein. The sample holds under 150,000 distinct CDR3 sequences, more than 20% seen once. The sample consisted of PBMCs, sequenced either directly or after in vitro stimulation (not recorded which). Receptor source: a human donor in good health (CMV status not recorded). Some clones in this sample may be carry-over from other donors' samples.

The chain joins TRBV7-2 to TRBJ1-3, with D unclear. CDR3 size: 16 residues. V dropped 0 bases and J dropped 0 bases, with 9 bases sitting between them. CDR1 and CDR2 from the germline V gene are SGHTA and FQGNSA. The CDR3 sequence is CASSLAASFSGNTIYF. In nucleotides, the CDR3 is TGTGCCAGCAGCTTAGCGGCGTCCTTCTCTGGAAACACCATATATTTT.

The V and J genes are TRBV6-2 or TRBV6-3 and TRBJ1-2; no reliable D call. This CDR3 is 11 amino acids long. Deletions cut 10 bases from V and 4 bases from J, with 10 bases between. Germline V CDR1 and CDR2: MNHEY, SVGEGT. The CDR3 DNA follows: TGTGCCACCCGGAACTTCTATGGCTACACCTTC. Its protein is CATRNFYGYTF.

The chain uses TRBV4-1 and TRBJ2-1; D possibly corresponds to TRBD2 (6 bases). Germline CDR1 is MGHRA and CDR2 is YSYEKL. The CDR3 spans 16 residues. Trimming shortened V by 6 bases and J by 1 base, and 16 bases separated the two germline ends. The CDR3 protein is CASRSVGRSSYNEQFF. DNA of the CDR3: TGCGCCAGCAGGTCCGTGGGGAGGTCGTCCTACAATGAGCAGTTCTTC.

This clonotype was counted only a few times. V gene TRBV10-2 combines with J gene TRBJ1-1, with 7 bases fitting TRBD1. Germline lookup yields CDR1 WSHSY and CDR2 SAAADI. The CDR3 spans 13 residues. V lost 8 bases, J lost 5 bases, and 8 bases stayed unmatched. The CDR3 DNA follows: TGCGCCAGCCTTGACAGGGCGGCTACTGAAGCTTTCTTT. Amino acid sequence: CASLDRAATEAFF.

In this sample, this clonotype turned up a few times. CDR3 bases: TGTGCCAGCAGCTTAATGGCAGATACGCAGTATTTT. This gives the protein CASSLMADTQYF. V usage is TRBV7-9 and J usage is TRBJ2-3; no definite D call. The CDR3 contains 12 residues. Germline V gene data show CDR1 as SEHNR and CDR2 as FQNEAQ (reference sequence). V shed 2 bases and J shed 4 bases, with 4 bases lying between them.

This clonotype has only a few counts. The chain recombines TRBV19 with TRBJ2-1; TRBD2 matches 10 bases. The CDR3 extends over 15 amino acids. After removal of 4 bases from V and 8 bases from J, the junction contained 8 bases not matched to a gene. Germline V gene lookup returns CDR1 LNHDA and CDR2 SQIVND (reference sequence). The CDR3 sequence is CASSTLAGARDEQFF. CDR3 DNA sequence: TGTGCCAGTAGTACCCTAGCGGGAGCCAGGGATGAGCAGTTCTTC.

The V gene is TRBV14, the J gene TRBJ2-2, with a tentative D call TRBD2 (6 bases). The CDR3 runs to 15 residues. With 1 base removed from V and 2 bases from J, the gap between germline ends came to 8 bases. CDR1 is SGHDN and CDR2 is FVKESK in the germline V gene. CDR3: CASSQVGGNTGELFF. CDR3 sequence (DNA): TGTGCCAGCAGCCAAGTGGGAGGAAACACCGGGGAGCTGTTTTTT.

This clonotype was seen a few times. This chain joins TRBV7-2 and TRBJ2-3; no clear D gene. Per the germline V gene, CDR1 is SGHTA and CDR2 is FQGNSA. The CDR3 contains 13 residues. Trimming took 1 base from V and 5 from J, leaving 7 bases between them. CDR3 nucleotide sequence: TGTGCCAGCAGCTTAGGAGAGAAAGATACGCAGTATTTT. Protein sequence: CASSLGEKDTQYF. Complete variable domain (other parts from reference TRBV7-2 and TRBJ2-3): GAGVSQSPSNKVTEKGKDVELRCDPISGHTALYWYRQSLGQGLEFLIYFQGNSAPDKSGLPSDRFSAERTGGSVSTLTIQRTQQEDSAVYLCASSLGEKDTQYFGPGTRLTVL.

This clonotype turned up a few times. The chain combines TRBV12-3 or TRBV12-4 with TRBJ2-2; no definite D call. V lost 3 bases and J lost 6, with 5 bases in between. The CDR3 sequence is 12 residues long. In DNA, the CDR3 is TGTGCCAGCAGTTTCGATGCCGGGGAGCTGTTTTTT. It translates to CASSFDAGELFF.

The gene calls are TRBV28 and TRBJ2-5, with D possibly TRBD2 on 6 matching bases. This CDR3 has 16 residues. Trimming removed 3 bases from V and 4 bases from J, with 18 bases in between. Germline V gives CDR1 MDHEN, CDR2 SYDVKM. Here the CDR3 DNA reads TGTGCCAGCAGTTTCCAACAGCGGGTTGGTGCAGAGACCCAGTACTTC. Encoded protein: CASSFQQRVGAETQYF. Variable domain in full (rest from reference TRBV28 and TRBJ2-5): DVKVTQSSRYLVKRTGEKVFLECVQDMDHENMFWYRQDPGLGLRLIYFSYDVKMKEKGDIPEGYSVSREKKERFSLILESASTNQTSMYLCASSFQQRVGAETQYFGPGTRLLVL.

This clonotype was detected only a few times. The CDR3 DNA is TGTGCCAGCAGAGAGTTCCGGGGAGCGAACACCGGGGAGCTGTTTTTT. This encodes CASREFRGANTGELFF. This chain links TRBV6-8 with TRBJ2-2; D might be TRBD2 (5 bases). The V and J ends lost 6 bases and 0 bases respectively, with 14 bases between them. CDR3 size: 16 residues. Germline V gene sequence: CDR1 MNHGY, CDR2 SAAAGT.

This clonotype was recorded many times. This sequence joins TRBV7-2 and TRBJ2-5; D remains ambiguous. Trimming left V 7 bases short and J 4 bases short, with 10 bases between. The CDR3 runs to 12 residues. Germline CDR1 reads SGHTA; CDR2 reads FQGNSA. For the CDR3, the DNA is TGTGCCAGCACCAGAGTGGGAGAGACCCAGTACTTC. Protein sequence: CASTRVGETQYF.

The chain is built from TRBV27 and TRBJ2-5, with D unclear. V was pared by 3 bases and J by 5 bases, with 7 bases between. In germline, CDR1 is MNHEY, CDR2 SMNVEV (reference sequence). This CDR3 has 12 residues. The CDR3 DNA reads as TGTGCCAGCAGTTTCCCCCCGGAGACCCAGTACTTC. The encoded protein is CASSFPPETQYF.

The gene calls are TRBV29-1 and TRBJ2-4, with D possibly matching TRBD1 (9 bases). This CDR3 spans 14 amino acids. Looked up from germline, CDR1 is SQVTM and CDR2 is ANQGSEA. Trimming stripped 4 bases from V and 5 bases from J, with 15 bases between. The DNA of the CDR3 is TGCAGCGTTGGCGGGGGGACAGGGCAAAACATTCAGTACTTC. This gives the protein CSVGGGTGQNIQYF. The full variable domain, in which reference TRBV29-1 and TRBJ2-4 provide the parts outside the CDR3, is SAVISQKPSRDICQRGTSLTIQCQVDSQVTMMFWYRQQPGQSLTLIATANQGSEATYESGFVIDKFPISRPNLTFSTLTVSNMSPEDSSIYLCSVGGGTGQNIQYFGAGTRLSVL.